This is a list of T cell receptor beta chains from one sample in a study of blood T cell repertoires in COVID-19. TCRdb's table, derived via immunoSEQ multiplex PCR, lists solely in-frame clones and lacks some. The sample gives about 110,000 clones, under 75% of which show up once; about 5.9% is in the top ten. The sequenced sample consisted of peripheral blood. These receptor sequences come from a man older than 75 with acute or convalescent COVID-19. CDR3s include the opening cysteine and the closing phenylalanine or tryptophan.

j_call v_call cdr3_aa
TRBJ1-6 TRBV5-1 CASRFGEIGSPLHF
TRBJ2-1 TRBV9 CASSPRGQGGYNEQFF
TRBJ1-4 TRBV28 CASSQTGQSNEKLFF
TRBJ2-3 TRBV28 CASSLQSGLPDTQYF
TRBJ2-1 TRBV21-1 CASTQRGGLNEQFF
TRBJ2-7 TRBV11-1 CASSPRTGNYEQYF
TRBJ1-3 TRBV6-1 CASIVGASSVTIYF
TRBJ1-3 TRBV20-1 CSASLGLGGNTIYF
TRBJ2-7 TRBV7-2 CASSLRPGGPYEQYF
TRBJ2-7 TRBV28 CASSLVGLTYEQYF
TRBJ1-1 TRBV11-2 CASSLTGVNTEAFF
TRBJ2-1 TRBV28 CASRLAGAYNEQFF
TRBJ2-3 TRBV23-1 CASSQSYGYSATDTQYF
TRBJ2-6 TRBV11-3 CAIYRVSGANVLTF
TRBJ2-7 TRBV7-2 CASSEGTSRGDEQYF
TRBJ1-2 TRBV7-8 CASSLGGQLSRYGYTF
TRBJ2-1 TRBV28 CASSSTGQSSEQFF
TRBJ2-5 TRBV11-2 CASSPRGGRTQYF
TRBJ2-1 TRBV12-5 CASGGGLAGVNEQFF
TRBJ1-2 TRBV9 CASSPPAREGGYTF
TRBJ2-2 TRBV11-3 CASSLEGTGELFF
TRBJ2-5 TRBV7-8 CASSLAGRTGFETQYF
TRBJ1-1 TRBV5-6 CASNSGLNTEAFF
TRBJ2-6 TRBV27 CASSLRSSGANVLTF
TRBJ2-1 TRBV18 CASSPEGPSGGAYNEQFF
TRBJ1-2 TRBV12-3/TRBV12-4 CASSFGNSGYTF
TRBJ2-6 TRBV7-9 CANSSTLSGANVLTF
TRBJ2-7 TRBV6-5 CASTAVSSYEQYF
TRBJ2-1 TRBV5-6 CASRLRRAGPEQFF
TRBJ2-7 TRBV5-4 CASSTSSGARLEQYF
TRBJ2-5 TRBV9 CASSARGQGQETQYF
TRBJ2-1 TRBV5-6 CASSLISGSRNEQFF
TRBJ2-1 TRBV29-1 CSVKVAGMSEQFF
TRBJ2-1 TRBV28 CASSTLEAVSYNEQFF
TRBJ1-1 TRBV5-1 CASSLPSTEAFF
TRBJ2-1 TRBV5-1 CASSPRDYPSNEQFF
TRBJ2-7 TRBV6-4 CASSESGGKQYF
TRBJ2-7 TRBV5-6 CASSWQRVNYEQYF
TRBJ1-1 TRBV28 CASSTPQNTEAFF
TRBJ2-3 TRBV5-3 CASRTSGSSDTQYF
TRBJ1-2 TRBV20-1 CSAPGTEGYTF
TRBJ2-1 TRBV29-1 CSVEGGAGPWEQFF
TRBJ2-3 TRBV21-1 CASSCRGRTSTDTQYF
TRBJ1-2 TRBV9 CASSLGTTYGYTF
TRBJ1-5 TRBV7-2 CASSLVSQGDQPQHF
TRBJ2-5 TRBV9 CASSVEAGLQETQYF
TRBJ1-2 TRBV2 CASSTGTELWGHGYTF
TRBJ1-4 TRBV4-3 CASSQGAGNEKLFF
TRBJ1-1 TRBV6-5 CASTWNTEAFF
TRBJ1-3 TRBV18 CASSRTRSETGNTIYF
TRBJ2-7 TRBV3-1/TRBV3-2 CASSQLDRDHDPLYEQYF
TRBJ1-5 TRBV3-1/TRBV3-2 CASSQDPDQPQHF
TRBJ2-1 TRBV5-1 CASSLGLAGVDEQFF
TRBJ1-2 TRBV9 CASSERTGEGYTF
TRBJ2-2 TRBV28 CASRTEGGSMPEGELFF